The rows below give T cell receptor beta chains drawn from one sample of a study of blood T cells in healthy people across ages. TCRdb passed the 5' RACE reads through MiXCR, listing each CDR3 protein once. Altogether 600,000 or so distinct CDR3 sequences are present, roughly 30% being singletons, with the ten largest covering approximately 15%. The sequenced material came from blood. These receptor sequences come from a woman of 80 years or more in good health. Each CDR3 is given with its conserved first and last residue. D genes are given only for firm matches. Clone size, where shown, is once, few, many, or a class for clones that have expanded.

TRBJ1-6 TRBV27 . . CASSSLPNSPLHF TGTGCCAGCAGTTCTCTTCCCAATTCACCCCTCCACTTT
TRBJ2-7 TRBV10-3 . few CAISESRYEQYF TGTGCCATCAGTGAGTCACGTTACGAGCAGTACTTC
TRBJ2-7 TRBV6-1 TRBD1 . CASSESPGGFEQYF TGTGCCAGCAGTGAATCGCCAGGGGGCTTCGAGCAGTACTTC
TRBJ2-7 TRBV7-8 TRBD2 . CASSREDGAQYF TGTGCCAGCAGCCGGGAGGACGGTGCCCAGTACTTC
TRBJ2-1 TRBV15 TRBD2 many CATSRGAGGYNEQFF TGTGCCACCAGCAGAGGAGCGGGGGGGTACAATGAGCAGTTCTTC
TRBJ2-1 TRBV5-4 TRBD1 many CASSHKQGQGQGEQFF TGTGCCAGCAGCCACAAACAAGGACAGGGGCAGGGTGAGCAGTTCTTC
TRBJ1-1 TRBV29-1 . . CSAQEGQVNTEAFF TGCAGCGCCCAAGAAGGACAAGTGAACACTGAAGCTTTCTTT
TRBJ1-5 TRBV6-2/TRBV6-3 . many CASSYLEGRQPQHF TGTGCCAGCAGTTATTTGGAGGGGCGTCAGCCCCAGCATTTT
TRBJ2-3 TRBV3-1 TRBD2 many CASSQEGSGGWGDTQYF TGTGCCAGCAGCCAAGAAGGATCGGGGGGGTGGGGAGATACGCAGTATTTT
TRBJ1-1 TRBV20-1 TRBD1 many CSASPPQGFLAEAFF TGCAGTGCTAGCCCCCCACAGGGGTTTTTGGCTGAAGCTTTCTTT
TRBJ1-5 TRBV6-5 TRBD1 . CASSYTGTGGGQPQHF TGTGCCAGCAGTTACACCGGGACAGGGGGAGGTCAGCCCCAGCATTTT
TRBJ2-1 TRBV4-2 . . CASSQDRGEGGSNEQFF TGTGCCAGCAGCCAAGATCGGGGGGAGGGGGGGAGCAATGAGCAGTTCTTC
TRBJ2-3 TRBV11-2 TRBD2 many CASSFQLRLAGGPPSPTDTQYF TGTGCCAGCAGCTTTCAATTGAGACTAGCGGGGGGGCCACCGTCTCCCACAGATACGCAGTATTTT